This passage covers 32 T cell receptor beta chains from one sample sequenced in a study of patients and donors after allogeneic stem cell transplantation. TCRdb re-called the RT-PCR reads with MiXCR, one entry per CDR3 protein. The top ten clones hold around 3% of a sample with fewer than 200,000 distinct CDR3 sequences, 25% to 35% of them seen once. Specimen: blood, either unsorted or a sorted T cell fraction (not recorded which). These receptors were collected from a human donor who was either an allogeneic HSCT recipient or a stem cell or donor lymphocyte infusion donor (not recorded which). It is not recorded whose cells these are; they may come from a transplant donor.

This chain joins TRBV30 and TRBJ1-1, with no clear D. The germline V gene has CDR1 GTSNPN and CDR2 SVGIG (reference sequence). Between the trimmed V and J ends, which lost 0 bases and 1 base, there was a span of 9 bases. The CDR3 consists of 14 residues. The CDR3 reads CAWSVGIANTEAFF. DNA for the CDR3: TGTGCCTGGAGTGTAGGGATAGCGAACACTGAAGCTTTCTTT.

The J gene is TRBJ2-1, the V gene TRBV7-2; D call uncertain. V was cut by 1 base and J by 8 bases, with 9 bases left in between. The CDR3 runs to 13 residues. Germline lookup yields CDR1 SGHTA and CDR2 FQGNSA. The DNA of the CDR3 is TGTGCCAGCAGCTTAGATAGGGCCCATGAGCAGTTCTTC. Translation: CASSLDRAHEQFF.

This clonotype was observed a handful of times. The gene calls are TRBV7-6 and TRBJ2-2; D is possibly TRBD1 or TRBD2 (5 bases each). Germline values: CDR1 SGHVS, CDR2 FNYEAQ. With 1 base removed from V and 4 bases from J, the gap between germline ends came to 22 bases. The CDR3 runs to 19 residues. In DNA form, the CDR3 reads TGTGCCAGCAGCTTAGGTTCTGAAGTGGGGGAGCCCCGCACCGGGGAGCTGTTTTTT. As protein: CASSLGSEVGEPRTGELFF.

The V gene is TRBV4-3, the J gene TRBJ1-5; D not resolved. CDR3 size: 15 residues. In germline, CDR1 is LGHNA, CDR2 YSLEER. Trimming removed 0 bases at V and 3 bases at J, with 9 bases between. The CDR3 bases are TGCGCCAGCAGCCAAGATGTCGGGTACAATCAGCCCCAGCATTTT. Translating it yields CASSQDVGYNQPQHF.

DNA of the CDR3: TGTGCCAGCAACGGAGCGGCACCGCCGCCTAGCACAGATACGCAGTATTTT. The encoded protein is CASNGAAPPPSTDTQYF. The gene calls are TRBV9 and TRBJ2-3; D perhaps matches TRBD2 (5 bases). Trimming shortened V by 6 bases and J by 0 bases, and 20 bases separated the two germline ends. The CDR3 totals 17 residues. The germline CDR1 and CDR2 sequences are SGDLS and YYNGEE.

Ten or more counts support this clonotype. This chain joins TRBV7-8 and TRBJ1-5, with no clear D. Germline-derived CDR1 and CDR2 are SGHVS and FQNEAQ. The CDR3 has 16 amino acids. With 6 bases removed from V and 2 bases from J, the gap between germline ends came to 17 bases. The CDR3 bases are TGTGCCAGCAGTAGGGAACCTGGCGTCGGCAATCAGCCCCAGCATTTT. Its protein is CASSREPGVGNQPQHF. The full variable domain, its missing parts supplied by reference TRBV7-8 and TRBJ1-5, is GAGVSQSPRYKVAKRGQDVALRCDPISGHVSLFWYQQALGQGPEFLTYFQNEAQLDKSGLPSDRFFAERPEGSVSTLKIQRTQQEDSAVYLCASSREPGVGNQPQHFGDGTRLSIL.

This clonotype has just a few counts. V gene TRBV5-8 combines with J gene TRBJ1-2, with no clear D. In germline, CDR1 is SGHTS, CDR2 YDEGEE. Between the trimmed V and J ends, which lost 2 bases and 4 bases, there was a span of 9 bases. The CDR3 runs 13 residues. As DNA, the CDR3 is TGTGCCAGCAGCTTAAAGGGATCCTATGGCTACACCTTC. Translated: CASSLKGSYGYTF.

This clonotype was recorded once. The CDR3 loop is CASSDPSSYNEQFF. The DNA for the CDR3 is TGTGCCAGCAGTGACCCTAGCTCCTACAATGAGCAGTTCTTC. The chain employs TRBV6-5 and TRBJ2-1; D not certain. V lost 5 bases and J lost 0, with 8 bases in between. The CDR3 extends over 14 amino acids. The germline V gene has CDR1 MNHEY and CDR2 SVGAGI.

The chain is built from TRBV30 and TRBJ2-1; 8 bases fit TRBD1. Unmatched junction bases numbered 8, after V lost 4 bases and J lost 6 bases. CDR1 GTSNPN and CDR2 SVGIG come from the germline V gene (reference sequence). The CDR3 consists of 14 residues. The CDR3 region has the DNA TGTGCCTGGAACGAAGGACAGGGTTTCAATGAGCAGTTCTTC. Protein product: CAWNEGQGFNEQFF.

The chain carries TRBV7-2 and TRBJ2-3; tentatively, D is TRBD2 (6 bases). Between the trimmed V and J ends, which lost 3 bases and 0 bases, there was a span of 13 bases. Germline V CDR1 and CDR2: SGHTA, FQGNSA. This CDR3 contains 16 residues. The CDR3 nucleotides are TGTGCCAGCAGCTTCTCCGGGACTGGTAGCACAGATACGCAGTATTTT. Translation: CASSFSGTGSTDTQYF.

There are many counts of this clonotype. The CDR3 nucleotides are TGTGCCATCAGTGAGCCAGGGGGCAATCAGCCCCAGCATTTT. As protein: CAISEPGGNQPQHF. V gene TRBV10-3 combines with J gene TRBJ1-5; the D gene is possibly TRBD1 (6 bases). This CDR3 spans 14 amino acids. V dropped 2 bases and J dropped 2 bases, with 7 bases sitting between them. Germline CDR1 ENHRY, CDR2 SYGVKD.

This clonotype appeared a few times. The V and J genes are TRBV7-9 and TRBJ1-2; D unclear. The CDR3 runs to 17 residues. Germline V lookup: CDR1 SEHNR, CDR2 FQNEAQ (reference sequence). The ends were cut back, 2 bases at V and 3 bases at J, with 19 bases in the middle. The CDR3 DNA sequence: TGTGCCAGCAGCTTATCACCGACCCTCTCAGGCCACTATGGCTACACCTTC. It translates to CASSLSPTLSGHYGYTF. Full variable domain (outside the CDR3, taken from reference TRBV7-9 and TRBJ1-2): DTGVSQNPRHKITKRGQNVTFRCDPISEHNRLYWYRQTLGQGPEFLTYFQNEAQLEKSRLLSDRFSAERPKGSFSTLEIQRTEQGDSAMYLCASSLSPTLSGHYGYTFGSGTRLTVV.

This chain connects TRBV24-1 to TRBJ2-7; 7 bases agree with TRBD1. The V segment lost 0 bases and the J segment 5 bases; nucleotides outside the gene matches: 9. The CDR3 has 16 residues. Germline loops: CDR1 KGHDR, CDR2 SFDVKD. The DNA of the CDR3 is TGTGCCACCAGTGATTTGTCCCAGACAGGGTACAACGAGCAGTACTTC. Translating gives CATSDLSQTGYNEQYF.

This clonotype was seen a few times. The CDR3 DNA reads TGCGCCAGCAGCTTGGAAGTTTTGAACACTGAAGCTTTCTTT. Amino acid sequence: CASSLEVLNTEAFF. The chain links TRBV5-1 to TRBJ1-1; D remains ambiguous. CDR1 SGHRS and CDR2 YFSETQ come from the germline V gene. The CDR3 spans 14 residues. V was cut by 0 bases and J by 0 bases, with 6 bases left in between. The entire variable domain, with the rest obtained from reference TRBV5-1 and TRBJ1-1, is as follows: KAGVTQTPRYLIKTRGQQVTLSCSPISGHRSVSWYQQTPGQGLQFLFEYFSETQRNKGNFPGRFSGRQFSNSRSEMNVSTLELGDSALYLCASSLEVLNTEAFFGQGTRLTVV.

V is TRBV7-2 and J is TRBJ2-1; D is possibly TRBD1 (6 bases). Per the germline V gene, CDR1 is SGHTA and CDR2 is FQGNSA. Trimming took 4 bases from V and 1 from J, leaving 11 bases between them. The CDR3 is 15 amino acids. CDR3 amino acids: CASSSRQVSYNEQFF. The CDR3 DNA follows: TGTGCCAGCAGCTCAAGACAGGTGTCCTACAATGAGCAGTTCTTC.

As concerns this clonotype: This is likely a read error, given that the CDR3 carries no conserved phenylalanine or tryptophan at its end. This chain connects TRBV28 to TRBJ2-7; maybe TRBD1 (5 bases). V lost 1 base, J lost 6 bases, and 10 bases lay in between. The germline CDR1 and CDR2 sequences are MDHEN and SYDVKM. This CDR3 spans 13 amino acids. The CDR3 DNA sequence: TGTGCCAGCAGTTTATCCGCTAGGGGCGAGCAGTACCTC. Amino acids: CASSLSARGEQYL.

This clonotype has only a few counts. This chain connects TRBV19 to TRBJ1-3; D not certain. Germline CDR1 LNHDA, CDR2 SQIVND (reference sequence). Trimming shortened V by 2 bases and J by 14 bases, and 16 bases separated the two germline ends. The CDR3 sequence is 13 residues long. CDR3 sequence (DNA): TGTGCCAGTAGTATACCCGAGGAGGGTCGCCTATATTTT. Residues: CASSIPEEGRLYF.

The CDR3 region is CASSPTLTGVGTGELFF. The CDR3 DNA reads as TGTGCCAGCTCACCTACACTCACAGGGGTCGGCACCGGGGAGCTGTTTTTT. This rearrangement joins TRBV18 to TRBJ2-2; 7 bases are shared with TRBD1. CDR1 and CDR2 from the germline V gene are KGHSH and LQKENI. The J segment lost 4 bases and the V segment lost 3 bases, leaving 11 bases of the junction unmatched. CDR3 length: 17 amino acids.

This clonotype was recorded a few times. This chain joins TRBV10-3 and TRBJ1-5; possibly TRBD1 for D (5 bases). CDR1 and CDR2 (germline): ENHRY, SYGVKD. Trimming took off 3 bases at V and 5 bases at J, with 11 bases between the two ends. CDR3 length: 14 amino acids. In DNA form, the CDR3 reads TGTGCCATCAGTGAAGCTAGGGGCCATCAGCCCCAGCATTTT. It translates to CAISEARGHQPQHF.

In this sample, this clonotype turned up a few times. The chain employs TRBV9 and TRBJ1-4; 10 positions match TRBD1. The CDR3 runs to 15 residues. Trimming took 1 base from V and 8 from J; bases not matched to a gene: 5. Germline V gene data show CDR1 as SGDLS and CDR2 as YYNGEE. CDR3 nucleotide sequence: TGTGCCAGCAGCGTATCCGGGACAGGGGAGGAAAAACTGTTTTTT. Translation gives CASSVSGTGEEKLFF. Complete variable domain (other parts from reference TRBV9 and TRBJ1-4): DSGVTQTPKHLITATGQRVTLRCSPRSGDLSVYWYQQSLDQGLQFLIQYYNGEERAKGNILERFSAQQFPDLHSELNLSSLELGDSALYFCASSVSGTGEEKLFFGSGTQLSVL.

This chain uses TRBV7-2 with TRBJ2-2; D is possibly TRBD2 (5 bases). Germline CDR1 is SGHTA and CDR2 is FQGNSA. CDR3 length equals 16 residues. V gave up 2 bases and J gave up 6 bases, with 16 bases separating them. Here the CDR3 reads CASSLRTSLVPGELFF. DNA for the CDR3: TGTGCCAGCAGCTTACGAACTAGTTTGGTCCCCGGGGAGCTGTTTTTT.

This clonotype was observed a few times. V gene TRBV12-5 combines with J gene TRBJ2-4; no firm D call. V was pared by 7 bases and J by 0 bases, with 16 bases between. The CDR3 runs to 16 residues. Per the germline V gene, CDR1 is LGHNT and CDR2 is FRNRAP. CDR3 region: CASAFRAALAKNIQYF. As DNA, the CDR3 is TGTGCTAGTGCTTTTAGGGCAGCCCTAGCCAAAAACATTCAGTACTTC. The variable domain in full, with the rest retrieved from reference TRBV12-5 and TRBJ2-4, is DARVTQTPRHKVTEMGQEVTMRCQPILGHNTVFWYRQTMMQGLELLAYFRNRAPLDDSGMPKDRFSAEMPDATLATLKIQPSEPRDSAVYFCASAFRAALAKNIQYFGAGTRLSVL.

The gene calls are TRBV18 and TRBJ2-7, with TRBD2 matching 7 bases. Trimming cost V 1 base and J 3 bases; bases outside gene matches: 9. This CDR3 has 16 amino acids. CDR1 and CDR2 (germline): KGHSH, LQKENI. CDR3 loop: CASSPRRGDYYYEQYF. CDR3 bases: TGTGCCAGCTCACCACGCCGGGGGGACTATTACTACGAGCAGTACTTC.

This clonotype occurred a few times. CDR3 amino acids: CASSFSAGLSYEQYF. CDR3 sequence (DNA): TGTGCCAGCAGTTTCTCTGCAGGTCTTTCCTACGAGCAGTACTTC. The chain links TRBV12-3 or TRBV12-4 to TRBJ2-7; the D is unclear. The CDR3 is 15 amino acids. The germline V and J ends were trimmed by 3 bases and 1 base, with 13 bases remaining between them.

The chain recombines TRBV9 with TRBJ2-2; the D gene is possibly TRBD2 (6 bases). This CDR3 spans 16 amino acids. V was shortened by 0 bases and J by 4 bases, with 13 bases between the two germline ends. Germline CDR1 reads SGDLS; CDR2 reads YYNGEE. The CDR3 DNA reads as TGTGCCAGCAGCGTAGGAGGGCTAGCGACCACCGGGGAGCTGTTTTTT. It codes for CASSVGGLATTGELFF. The whole variable domain, remainder taken from reference TRBV9 and TRBJ2-2, is DSGVTQTPKHLITATGQRVTLRCSPRSGDLSVYWYQQSLDQGLQFLIQYYNGEERAKGNILERFSAQQFPDLHSELNLSSLELGDSALYFCASSVGGLATTGELFFGEGSRLTVL.

This chain links TRBV6-2 or TRBV6-3 with TRBJ2-7; D unclear. The length of the CDR3 is 14 residues. Germline lookup yields CDR1 MNHEY and CDR2 SVGEGT. Deletions cut 0 bases from V and 3 bases from J, with 9 bases between. CDR3 sequence (DNA): TGTGCCAGCAGTTACTCAGAAGGGAACTACGAGCAGTACTTC. Protein product: CASSYSEGNYEQYF.

The V call is TRBV5-1, the J call TRBJ2-1; D ambiguous. The length of the CDR3 is 16 residues. V lost 0 bases and J lost 8, with 18 bases in between. Germline V CDR1 and CDR2: SGHRS, YFSETQ. The CDR3 loop is CASSLGHQVNVHEQFF. DNA for the CDR3: TGCGCCAGCAGCTTGGGTCACCAGGTAAACGTGCATGAGCAGTTCTTC.

The sample holds a few counts of this clonotype. V and J are TRBV12-3 or TRBV12-4 and TRBJ1-2; D may be TRBD1 (5 bases). This CDR3 is built from 13 residues. V dropped 7 bases and J dropped 4 bases, with 13 bases sitting between them. The chain's CDR3 is CASTWGGSYGYTF. The CDR3 nucleotides read TGTGCCAGCACCTGGGGGGGGAGCTATGGCTACACCTTC.

The chain uses TRBV12-3 or TRBV12-4 and TRBJ2-7; D unresolved. The CDR3 runs to 14 residues. With 3 bases removed from V and 0 bases from J, the gap between germline ends came to 9 bases. The CDR3 nucleotides read TGTGCCAGCAGTTTCACCTGGAGCTCCTACGAGCAGTACTTC. The encoded protein is CASSFTWSSYEQYF.

The chain recombines TRBV7-9 with TRBJ1-5; perhaps TRBD1 as D (5 bases). CDR1 is SEHNR and CDR2 is FQNEAQ in the germline V gene (reference sequence). The CDR3 covers 15 residues. Trimming stripped 1 base from V and 6 bases from J, with 13 bases between. CDR3 sequence: CASSLGLGVGQPQHF. In DNA form, the CDR3 reads TGTGCCAGCAGCTTAGGTTTGGGGGTTGGTCAGCCCCAGCATTTT. Supplemented by reference TRBV7-9 and TRBJ1-5, the full variable domain reads DTGVSQNPRHKITKRGQNVTFRCDPISEHNRLYWYRQTLGQGPEFLTYFQNEAQLEKSRLLSDRFSAERPKGSFSTLEIQRTEQGDSAMYLCASSLGLGVGQPQHFGDGTRLSIL.

The chain couples TRBV6-5 to TRBJ1-3, with D uncertain. V was cut by 6 bases and J by 4 bases, with 7 bases left in between. This CDR3 comprises 12 residues. The V gene's germline CDR1 is MNHEY and CDR2 SVGAGI. The CDR3 spells CASRNTGNTIYF. In DNA form, the CDR3 reads TGTGCCAGCAGGAATACAGGAAACACCATATATTTT.

V usage is TRBV9 and J usage is TRBJ2-7; D could derive from TRBD1 or TRBD2 (5 bases each). V lost 4 bases, J lost 3 bases, and 14 bases lay in between. The V gene's germline CDR1 is SGDLS and CDR2 YYNGEE. This CDR3 is 14 amino acids long. In DNA form, the CDR3 reads TGTGCCAGCAGCCCCAACCGGGACCACTACGAGCAGTACTTC. This sequence encodes CASSPNRDHYEQYF.